Each of the 14 T cell receptor beta chains below was sequenced from the same sample in a study of T cell changes during pregnancy in multiple sclerosis. Using immunoSEQ multiplex PCR, the repertoire was profiled, and TCRdb retains in-frame clones only, with some absent. The sample comprises about 58,000 clones, about 90% of which are singletons, and 0.4% to 0.55% rests with the top ten. Sequenced material: CD4+ T cells from peripheral blood mononuclear cells, taken after pregnancy. The receptors come from a female donor in good health, enrolled as a control in a pregnancy study.

The CDR3 DNA is TGTGCCACCACCCGTGGCGGCGTGAACACTGAAGCTTTCTTT. This gives the protein CATTRGGVNTEAFF. The rearrangement links TRBV10-3 to TRBJ1-1; no definite D call. CDR1 is ENHRY, CDR2 SYGVKD, per germline. The V and J ends lost 10 bases and 0 bases respectively, with 15 bases between them. This CDR3 comprises 14 residues.

The gene calls are TRBV6-6 and TRBJ1-2; TRBD1 might be the D (5 bases). CDR3 length: 14 amino acids. Germline V lookup: CDR1 MNHNY, CDR2 SVGAGI (reference sequence). Trimming left V 7 bases short and J 4 bases short, with 16 bases between. CDR3 sequence reads: CASTPPGGGYGYTF. The DNA of the CDR3 is TGTGCCAGCACTCCCCCTGGGGGGGGCTATGGCTACACCTTC.

The chain carries TRBV2 and TRBJ1-3; D not resolved. This CDR3 spans 13 amino acids. CDR1 SNHLY and CDR2 FYNNEI come from the germline V gene. The V end was cut by 4 bases, the J end by 4 bases, with 8 bases between. CDR3 DNA: TGTGCCAGCAGTGTTTTATCGGGAAACACCATATATTTT. It encodes CASSVLSGNTIYF.

The chain employs TRBV2 and TRBJ1-2; a possible D gene is TRBD1 (5 bases). From germline, CDR1 is SNHLY and CDR2 FYNNEI. V lost 3 bases and J 0 bases, leaving 11 bases between the germline ends. This CDR3 is 15 amino acids long. The CDR3 DNA reads as TGTGCCAGCAGTGAGTTTAGGGGCGCTAACTATGGCTACACCTTC. The encoded protein is CASSEFRGANYGYTF.

The chain combines TRBV4-3 with TRBJ2-1, with 7 bases lining up with TRBD2. Per germline, CDR1 LGHNA and CDR2 YSLEER. The CDR3 sequence is 17 residues long. J gave up 5 bases and V 4 bases, and 14 bases lay outside the gene matches. The CDR3 nucleotides are TGCGCCAGCAGCCGAGAACTAGCGACTACGGGGGACAATGAGCAGTTCTTC. Protein product: CASSRELATTGDNEQFF.

In its sample, this clone was seen a few times. The chain uses TRBV6-5 and TRBJ1-2; tentative D call: TRBD1 (6 bases). Germline CDR1 reads MNHEY; CDR2 reads SVGAGI. The germline V and J ends were trimmed by 6 bases and 6 bases, with 14 bases remaining between them. The CDR3 spans 13 residues. DNA for the CDR3: TGTGCCAGCAGGACCCCCGGGACAAATGGCTACACCTTC. The encoded protein is CASRTPGTNGYTF.

The chain recombines TRBV7-9 with TRBJ2-7; 8 nucleotides match TRBD1. The length of the CDR3 is 12 residues. CDR1 is SEHNR and CDR2 is FQNEAQ in the germline V gene (reference sequence). Trimming removed 10 bases from V and 5 bases from J; junction bases left unmatched: 7. The CDR3 reads CATGAGGDEQYF. The CDR3 DNA reads TGTGCCACTGGGGCAGGGGGCGACGAGCAGTACTTC.

The chain combines TRBV19 with TRBJ1-5; TRBD1 aligns across 8 bases. V shed 8 bases and J 4 bases; nucleotides not matched to a gene: 7. In germline, CDR1 is LNHDA, CDR2 SQIVND (reference sequence). CDR3 length equals 14 residues. DNA of the CDR3: TGTGCCAGTCGGACAGGGTGGGAGAATCAGCCCCAGCATTTT. Protein sequence: CASRTGWENQPQHF.

This sequence joins TRBV5-4 and TRBJ1-1, with 9 bases fitting TRBD1. Germline V gene data show CDR1 as SGHNT and CDR2 as YYREEE (reference sequence). There are 16 residues in the CDR3. V lost 0 bases and J lost 5; bases outside the gene matches: 8. This CDR3 reads CASSLGVRTGETEAFF. Written as DNA, the CDR3 is TGTGCCAGCAGCTTGGGGGTTAGGACAGGGGAAACTGAAGCTTTCTTT.

This chain links TRBV11-3 with TRBJ1-4; 8 nucleotides align to TRBD1. CDR3 size: 14 residues. CDR1 and CDR2 from the germline V gene are SGHNT and YENEEA. Germline trimming cut 4 bases from V and 9 bases from J; bases unmatched to any gene: 7. CDR3 protein: CASSSTGGEKKLFF. The CDR3 coding sequence is TGTGCCAGCAGCTCTACAGGGGGGGAAAAAAAACTGTTTTTT.

The chain employs TRBV5-1 and TRBJ2-3; maybe TRBD2 (6 bases). This CDR3 is 13 amino acids long. Germline V gives CDR1 SGHRS, CDR2 YFSETQ. Trimming left V 7 bases short and J 2 bases short, with 11 bases between. The CDR3 coding sequence is TGCGCCAGCCGCCGGGGGAACACAGATACGCAGTATTTT. As protein: CASRRGNTDTQYF.

CDR3 sequence (DNA): TGTGCCAGCAGTTACGTGGGCAGGGTCCACGAGCAGTACTTC. It is translated as CASSYVGRVHEQYF. The chain recombines TRBV6-6 with TRBJ2-7; D possibly corresponds to TRBD1 (5 bases). Germline V CDR1 and CDR2: MNHNY, SVGAGI (reference sequence). Trimming removed 2 bases at V and 5 bases at J, with 13 bases between. The CDR3 is made up of 14 amino acids.

The J gene is TRBJ2-3, the V gene TRBV5-1; tentative D call: TRBD1 (6 bases). Trimming cost V 6 bases and J 0 bases, with 14 bases left between them. Germline CDR1 reads SGHRS; CDR2 reads YFSETQ. The CDR3 totals 15 residues. The CDR3 region is CASTPLGHSTDTQYF. In nucleotides, the CDR3 is TGCGCCAGCACCCCCCTGGGACATAGCACAGATACGCAGTATTTT.

For the CDR3, the DNA is TGTGCCAGCAGCTTGGACAACAAAGGCTACACCTTC. It yields the protein CASSLDNKGYTF. The chain employs TRBV5-4 and TRBJ1-2; D gene ambiguous. In germline, CDR1 is SGHNT, CDR2 YYREEE (reference sequence). The length of the CDR3 is 12 residues. Trimming took off 0 bases at V and 8 bases at J, with 8 bases between the two ends.